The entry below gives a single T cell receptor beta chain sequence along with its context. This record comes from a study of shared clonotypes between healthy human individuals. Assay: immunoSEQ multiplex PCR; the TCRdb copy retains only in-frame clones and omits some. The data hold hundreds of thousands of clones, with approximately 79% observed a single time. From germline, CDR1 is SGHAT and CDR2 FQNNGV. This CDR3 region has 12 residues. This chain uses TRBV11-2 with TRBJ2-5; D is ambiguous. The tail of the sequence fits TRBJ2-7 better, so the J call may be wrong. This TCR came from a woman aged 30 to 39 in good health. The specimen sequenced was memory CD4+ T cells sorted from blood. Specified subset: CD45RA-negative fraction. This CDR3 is CASSLTRAEQYF. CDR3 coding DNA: TGTGCCAGCAGCTTAACCCGAGCCGAGCAGTACTTC.